This record concerns one T cell receptor (beta chain) sequence. What it recognizes is unknown. It was patients with CD8+CD57+ cell expansion by flow cytometry who were chosen for sequencing. Sequencing also captured CD8+CD57+ effector memory cells from about 15% of the 12 patients. The CD8+CD57+ cell fraction, enriched with beads, gave a mean 1.6 ug DNA. TCR beta VDJ combinations and CDR3 sequences were profiled from genomic DNA. TCRdb re-called the reads with MiXCR, one entry per CDR3 protein. The sample has over 15,000 distinct CDR3 sequences, 30% to 45% seen once. This specimen comes from a study of CD8+CD57+ T cells in acquired aplastic anemia. Per germline, CDR1 MGHDK and CDR2 SYGVNS. The CDR3 is 19 residues long. The V and J ends lost 1 base and 0 bases, in that order; junction bases with no gene match: 10. Regarding the study as a whole: Significance was not reached for CD8+ Simpson's diversity between patients and controls. Patients had CD8+CD57+ cells showing lower diversity than total CD4+ and CD8+ pools. Patients and controls shared twenty-nine CD8+ CDR3 sequences, highly expressed in patients.

The sequence was collected from a human donor with aplastic anemia. The J gene is TRBJ2-3, the V gene TRBV25-1; 10 bases fit TRBD2. Specimen: CD8+CD57+ T cells sorted from PBMCs. Specified subset: bead-enriched CD8+CD57+ effector memory T cells from SAA patients. Written as DNA, the CDR3 is TGTGCCAGCAGTGAATCTCCGCTAGCGGGAGAGTCTAGCACAGATACGCAGTATTTT. Residues: CASSESPLAGESSTDTQYF.